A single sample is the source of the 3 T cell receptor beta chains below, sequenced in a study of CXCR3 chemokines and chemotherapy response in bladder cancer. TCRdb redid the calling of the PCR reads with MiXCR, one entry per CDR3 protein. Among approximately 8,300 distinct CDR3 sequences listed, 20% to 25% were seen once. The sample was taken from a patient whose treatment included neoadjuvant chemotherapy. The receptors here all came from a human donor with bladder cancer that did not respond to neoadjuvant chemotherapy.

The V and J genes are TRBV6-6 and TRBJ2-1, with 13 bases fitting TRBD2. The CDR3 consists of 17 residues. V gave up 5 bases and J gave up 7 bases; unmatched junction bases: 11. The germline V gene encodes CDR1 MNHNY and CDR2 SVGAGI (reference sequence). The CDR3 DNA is TGTGCCAGCAGTATCCAATCGGGACTAGCGGGGTTGAATGAGCAGTTCTTC. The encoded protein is CASSIQSGLAGLNEQFF.

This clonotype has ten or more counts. The CDR3, as DNA: TGTGCCAGCTCACCGGAGGGACAGGGGTCACCCCTCCACTTT. It translates to CASSPEGQGSPLHF. The chain recombines TRBV18 with TRBJ1-6; 10 nucleotides match TRBD1. V gave up 3 bases and J gave up 10 bases; unmatched junction bases: 3. This CDR3 comprises 14 residues. CDR1 is KGHSH, CDR2 LQKENI, per germline.

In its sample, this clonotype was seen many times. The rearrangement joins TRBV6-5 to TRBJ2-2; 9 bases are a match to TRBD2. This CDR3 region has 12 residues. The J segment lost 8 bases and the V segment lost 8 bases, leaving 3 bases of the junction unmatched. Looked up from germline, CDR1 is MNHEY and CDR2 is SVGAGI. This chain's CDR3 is CASGLARGELFF. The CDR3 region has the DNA TGTGCCAGCGGACTAGCGAGGGGGGAGCTGTTTTTT.